This T cell receptor beta chain comes out of a study of control samples from healthy donors and cancer patients. CDR1 is MDHEN and CDR2 is SYDVKM in the germline V gene. V was pared by 7 bases and J by 0 bases, with 16 bases between. The CDR3 extends over 15 amino acids. Data came from immunoSEQ multiplex PCR; TCRdb stores just in-frame clones and leaves some out. The sample holds about 92,000 clones, around 80% seen once. This chain links TRBV28 with TRBJ2-7; maybe TRBD1 (6 bases). This clonotype originated in a woman aged 60-70 years in good health. The sequenced sample was blood. CDR3 sequence: CASTPTGPLSYEQYF. The CDR3 DNA sequence: TGTGCCAGCACTCCCACAGGGCCCCTCTCCTACGAGCAGTACTTC.